This T cell receptor (beta chain) was obtained from a study of T-cell memory formation after mild COVID-19. Per the germline V gene, CDR1 is SEHNR and CDR2 is FQNEAQ (reference sequence). This CDR3 is 16 amino acids long. Trimming removed 6 bases from V and 0 bases from J, with 15 bases in between. TCR alpha and TCR beta cDNA libraries carrying sample barcodes and UMIs came from 5'RACE with constant-segment primers. TCRdb re-analysed the 5' RACE reads in MiXCR, keeping a single row per CDR3 protein. The repertoire includes about 190,000 distinct CDR3 sequences, around a fifth of them detected once, and about 21% sits in the top ten. On this clonotype: Its target is not known.

Study-level results: CM and EM subsets held most contracting CD4+ clones; EMRA held CD8+ ones. Memory cells collected pre-infection included some clones that later responded, suggesting cross-reactive memory joined.

The gene calls are TRBV7-9 and TRBJ2-1, with TRBD2 as a possible D gene (6 bases). The sample comprised PBMCs or a T cell subset sorted from them (not recorded which). This clonotype was obtained from an adult woman who had mild COVID-19 (a few samples of this study predate the infection). Cell type and time point are not known. CDR3 DNA: TGTGCCAGCAGTCTCTCCGGAGCGGGCTCCTACAATGAGCAGTTCTTC. Its translation: CASSLSGAGSYNEQFF. The variable domain in full, completed from reference TRBV7-9 and TRBJ2-1, reads DTGVSQNPRHKITKRGQNVTFRCDPISEHNRLYWYRQTLGQGPEFLTYFQNEAQLEKSRLLSDRFSAERPKGSFSTLEIQRTEQGDSAMYLCASSLSGAGSYNEQFFGPGTRLTVL.